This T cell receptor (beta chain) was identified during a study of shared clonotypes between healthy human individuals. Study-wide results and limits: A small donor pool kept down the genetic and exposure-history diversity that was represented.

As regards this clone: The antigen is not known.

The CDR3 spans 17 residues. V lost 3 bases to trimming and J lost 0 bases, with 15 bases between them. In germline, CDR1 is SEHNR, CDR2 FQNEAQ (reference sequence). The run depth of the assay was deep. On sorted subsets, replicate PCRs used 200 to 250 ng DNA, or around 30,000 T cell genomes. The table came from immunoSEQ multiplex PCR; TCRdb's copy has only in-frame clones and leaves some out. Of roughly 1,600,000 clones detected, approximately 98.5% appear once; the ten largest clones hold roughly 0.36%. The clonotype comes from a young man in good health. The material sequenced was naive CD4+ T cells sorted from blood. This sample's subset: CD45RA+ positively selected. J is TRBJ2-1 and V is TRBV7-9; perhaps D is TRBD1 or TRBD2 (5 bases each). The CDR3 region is CASSFLGTPSSYNEQFF. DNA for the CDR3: TGTGCCAGCAGCTTTTTGGGGACCCCGAGCTCCTACAATGAGCAGTTCTTC.